This TCR beta chain was recorded in a study of radiotherapy plus CTLA-4 blockade in lung cancer. Background on the study: 15% to 20% of patients responded objectively, and around 31% achieved disease control. Study-level points and caveats: Following radiotherapy plus ipilimumab, tumor-derived TCR clones expanded in the blood.

This clone showed up just once. The antigen is unknown. Here immunoSEQ multiplex PCR was the method, and the copy in TCRdb shows in-frame clones only, minus some. The listing records dozens of clones. This CDR3 has 17 residues. Chemo-refractory metastatic non-small-cell lung cancer patients received focal radiation with ipilimumab CTLA-4 blockade. The sample consisted of cells from a culture sample, either unsorted or a sorted T cell fraction (not recorded which), taken from a patient with non-small cell lung cancer treated with radiotherapy plus ipilimumab. The V gene is TRBV21-1, the J gene TRBJ1-1. TRBV21-1 is a pseudogene segment. The receptor's source is a human donor with non-small cell lung cancer who had a complete response. CDR3 coding DNA: TGTGCCAGCAGCGGGGTTTTAGCTACACAAATTCGCACTGAAGCTTTCTTT. It is translated as CASSGVLATQIRTEAFF.